A single sample is the source of the 31 T cell receptor beta chains below, sequenced in a study of shared clonotypes between healthy human individuals. Profiled with immunoSEQ multiplex PCR; TCRdb holds only in-frame clones, not every one. This repertoire shows 1.4 million to 1.5 million clones, around 97% found once; its top ten account for approximately 1%. Sequenced material: naive CD4+ T cells sorted from blood. Subset here: CD45RA+ positively selected. Every receptor here comes from a man between 25 and 39 years old in good health.

The rearrangement uses TRBV7-2 and TRBJ2-5; the match to TRBD1 covers 10 bases. The CDR3 runs to 15 residues. The germline V gene has CDR1 SGHTA and CDR2 FQGNSA. J gave up 4 bases and V 4 bases, and 6 bases lay outside the gene matches. CDR3 loop: CASSYRQGARETQYF. The CDR3 nucleotides are TGTGCCAGCAGCTATCGACAGGGGGCGCGAGAGACCCAGTACTTC.

The rearrangement joins TRBV6-1 to TRBJ1-2, with 11 bases matching TRBD1. V shed 6 bases and J 4 bases; nucleotides not matched to a gene: 7. Germline CDR1 is MNHNS and CDR2 is SASEGT. The CDR3 is 15 residues long. In nucleotides, the CDR3 is TGTGCCAGCAGAGGAGGGACAGGGGGTAGCTATGGCTACACCTTC. This translates into CASRGGTGGSYGYTF.

The rearrangement uses TRBV7-8 and TRBJ2-1; TRBD1 agrees at 10 bases. CDR3 length: 15 amino acids. Trimming cost V 5 bases and J 8 bases; bases outside gene matches: 9. In germline, CDR1 is SGHVS, CDR2 FQNEAQ. CDR3 residues: CASSARDRGKYEQFF. The CDR3 region has the DNA TGTGCCAGCAGCGCCCGGGACAGGGGAAAGTATGAGCAGTTCTTC. Together with reference TRBV7-8 and TRBJ2-1, the CDR3 gives the full variable domain: GAGVSQSPRYKVAKRGQDVALRCDPISGHVSLFWYQQALGQGPEFLTYFQNEAQLDKSGLPSDRFFAERPEGSVSTLKIQRTQQEDSAVYLCASSARDRGKYEQFFGPGTRLTVL.

This clone was recorded only once. V gene TRBV15 combines with J gene TRBJ2-1; 7 bases line up with TRBD2. Germline V CDR1 and CDR2: LNHNV, YYDKDF (reference sequence). This CDR3 contains 17 residues. Unmatched junction bases numbered 6, after V lost 0 bases and J lost 1 base. This CDR3 is CATSRDLSGKSYNEQFF. In DNA, the CDR3 is TGTGCCACCAGCAGAGACCTCAGCGGGAAGTCCTACAATGAGCAGTTCTTC.

The gene calls are TRBV2 and TRBJ1-5; D is unresolved. The CDR3 spans 14 residues. CDR1 and CDR2 (germline): SNHLY, FYNNEI. The V end was cut by 2 bases, the J end by 9 bases, with 14 bases between. Here the CDR3 reads CASSENSPTGPQHF. CDR3 sequence (DNA): TGTGCCAGCAGTGAAAACAGTCCTACTGGGCCCCAGCATTTT.

This chain connects TRBV23-1 to TRBJ1-2, with unresolved D. TRBV23-1 is treated as an ORF (open reading frame) with a function not yet certain. The V end lost 4 bases, the J end lost 3 bases, and 12 bases lay between the germline ends. This CDR3 has 14 residues. The CDR3 sequence is CASSREGVDYGYTF. The CDR3 DNA reads TGCGCCAGCAGTCGGGAGGGTGTGGACTATGGCTACACCTTC.

The chain recombines TRBV9 with TRBJ1-2; TRBD1 matches 8 bases. V shed 3 bases, J shed 6 bases, and the junction held 4 bases outside the gene matches. The length of the CDR3 is 13 residues. CDR1 and CDR2 from the germline V gene are SGDLS and YYNGEE. DNA for the CDR3: TGTGCCAGCAGCGCAGGACAGGGTGATGGCTACACCTTC. This translates into CASSAGQGDGYTF.

V usage is TRBV10-3 and J usage is TRBJ2-5; TRBD1 agrees at 8 bases. The CDR3 is made up of 14 amino acids. After removal of 6 bases from V and 5 bases from J, the junction contained 8 bases not matched to a gene. CDR1 and CDR2 from the germline V gene are ENHRY and SYGVKD. The CDR3 sequence: CAISRQGRLETQYF. DNA for the CDR3: TGTGCCATCAGCAGACAGGGGCGTTTGGAGACCCAGTACTTC.

A remark on this clone: The identical CDR3 is also encoded by other nucleotide sequences in the sample. The chain joins TRBV7-7 to TRBJ2-5; D gene unclear. V shed 2 bases and J shed 1 base, with 5 bases lying between them. Germline V gene data show CDR1 as SSHAT and CDR2 as FNYEAQ (reference sequence). This CDR3 has 13 amino acids. The CDR3 DNA is TGTGCCAGCAGCTTAAGCTCCCAAGAGACCCAGTACTTC. Translated: CASSLSSQETQYF.

The chain employs TRBV28 and TRBJ1-1; possibly TRBD1 for D (5 bases). Between the trimmed V and J ends, which lost 5 bases and 1 base, there was a span of 14 bases. From germline, CDR1 is MDHEN and CDR2 SYDVKM. There are 15 residues in the CDR3. The CDR3 DNA sequence: TGTGCCAGCAGTCCGTCCTCAGGGAGGAACACTGAAGCTTTCTTT. This sequence encodes CASSPSSGRNTEAFF.

V gene TRBV30 combines with J gene TRBJ2-5, with D unresolved. CDR1 is GTSNPN and CDR2 is SVGIG in the germline V gene (reference sequence). V was shortened by 4 bases and J by 1 base, with 13 bases between the two germline ends. The CDR3 totals 14 residues. DNA of the CDR3: TGTGCCTGGAAAAAATCCGGGCTCCAAGAGACCCAGTACTTC. It encodes CAWKKSGLQETQYF.

This clone was counted a single time. This sequence joins TRBV7-3 and TRBJ2-7, with 8 bases identical to TRBD1. This CDR3 has 15 amino acids. V lost 5 bases to trimming and J lost 1 base; unmatched junction nucleotides: 7. Germline CDR1 reads SGHTA; CDR2 reads FQGTGA. The CDR3 protein is CASSLDGTGSYEQYF. The CDR3 region has the DNA TGTGCCAGCAGCCTAGACGGGACAGGATCCTACGAGCAGTACTTC.

This clone was counted a single time. In DNA, the CDR3 is TGTGCCAGCAGTTACACCGAGGGGGTGTACGAGCAGTACTTC. This gives the protein CASSYTEGVYEQYF. V gene TRBV6-5 combines with J gene TRBJ2-7, with D tentatively TRBD1 (6 bases). With 2 bases removed from V and 4 bases from J, the gap between germline ends came to 12 bases. Germline lookup yields CDR1 MNHEY and CDR2 SVGAGI. There are 14 residues in the CDR3.

This clone was counted a single time. The chain uses TRBV27 and TRBJ2-2; the D is unclear. The CDR3 has 12 residues. The V end was cut by 3 bases, the J end by 6 bases, with 5 bases between. Per germline, CDR1 MNHEY and CDR2 SMNVEV (reference sequence). Here the CDR3 DNA reads TGTGCCAGCAGTTTGCGTCCCGGGGAGCTGTTTTTT. Translated: CASSLRPGELFF.

DNA of the CDR3: TGTGCCAGCAGTCATGGGACTCGCTACGAGCAGTACTTC. Encoded protein: CASSHGTRYEQYF. This sequence joins TRBV5-5 and TRBJ2-7; weak D call: TRBD2 (6 bases). The V end lost 5 bases, the J end lost 3 bases, and 12 bases lay between the germline ends. Germline V gives CDR1 SGHKS, CDR2 YYEKEE (reference sequence). The CDR3 is 13 residues long. The full variable domain, its missing parts supplied by reference TRBV5-5 and TRBJ2-7, is DAGVTQSPTHLIKTRGQQVTLRCSPISGHKSVSWYQQVLGQGPQFIFQYYEKEERGRGNFPDRFSARQFPNYSSELNVNALLLGDSALYLCASSHGTRYEQYFGPGTRLTVT.

As DNA, the CDR3 is TGTGCCAGCAGCTTAGGAGACTCCGTCGCGGAGCAAGAGACCCAGTACTTC. This gives the protein CASSLGDSVAEQETQYF. The chain has TRBV7-2 and TRBJ2-5; D call uncertain. This CDR3 spans 17 amino acids. Germline CDR1 reads SGHTA; CDR2 reads FQGNSA. V lost 1 base, J lost 2 bases, and 17 bases lay in between.

This chain uses TRBV2 with TRBJ2-2; D remains ambiguous. Trimming stripped 4 bases from V and 4 bases from J, with 7 bases between. Germline V lookup: CDR1 SNHLY, CDR2 FYNNEI. The CDR3 covers 13 residues. The CDR3 loop reads CASSVVSTGELFF. CDR3 nucleotide sequence: TGTGCCAGCAGTGTAGTTTCCACCGGGGAGCTGTTTTTT.

This CDR3 reads CASSQGGLARTGELFF. CDR3 nucleotide sequence: TGTGCCAGCAGCCAAGGGGGACTAGCGCGCACCGGGGAGCTGTTTTTT. V gene TRBV4-2 combines with J gene TRBJ2-2, with 10 bases that match TRBD2. Germline V CDR1 and CDR2: LGHNA, YNFKEQ. The CDR3 loop spans 16 amino acids. V shed 1 base and J 4 bases; nucleotides not matched to a gene: 3.

The chain recombines TRBV2 with TRBJ1-1; TRBD1 might be the D (6 bases). CDR3 size: 13 residues. CDR1 and CDR2 (germline): SNHLY, FYNNEI. Trimming took 8 bases from V and 1 from J, leaving 11 bases between them. The CDR3 is CASQTTGNTEAFF. The CDR3 DNA sequence: TGTGCCAGCCAGACGACAGGGAACACTGAAGCTTTCTTT.

The rearrangement uses TRBV19 and TRBJ2-7, with 9 bases identical to TRBD1. Germline V CDR1 and CDR2: LNHDA, SQIVND (reference sequence). Losses at the gene ends were 3 bases for V and 4 bases for J; bases not matched to a gene: 10. The CDR3 is 16 residues long. The CDR3 coding sequence is TGTGCCAGTAGTATCTTGGCCGGGACAGGGCCGTACGAGCAGTACTTC. Amino acid sequence: CASSILAGTGPYEQYF.

The J gene is TRBJ2-3, the V gene TRBV7-8; a weak D match, TRBD2 (7 bases). CDR1 is SGHVS, CDR2 FQNEAQ, per germline. Trimming took off 0 bases at V and 4 bases at J, with 17 bases between the two ends. The CDR3 contains 17 residues. The CDR3 is CASSLARGGIWSDTQYF. DNA for the CDR3: TGTGCCAGCAGCTTAGCGAGGGGGGGAATTTGGTCAGATACGCAGTATTTT.

The V call is TRBV5-5, the J call TRBJ1-5; 10 bases fit TRBD1. V gave up 3 bases and J gave up 4 bases; unmatched junction bases: 10. Per germline, CDR1 SGHKS and CDR2 YYEKEE (reference sequence). The CDR3 loop spans 17 amino acids. DNA of the CDR3: TGTGCCAGCAGCTCCGGACAGGGGGAAATGGGTAATCAGCCCCAGCATTTT. Encoded protein: CASSSGQGEMGNQPQHF. The full variable domain, rest sourced from reference TRBV5-5 and TRBJ1-5, is DAGVTQSPTHLIKTRGQQVTLRCSPISGHKSVSWYQQVLGQGPQFIFQYYEKEERGRGNFPDRFSARQFPNYSSELNVNALLLGDSALYLCASSSGQGEMGNQPQHFGDGTRLSIL.

This clone was observed once. DNA for the CDR3: TGTGCCAGCTCACCATTTCAGCTAGCGGGAGAACGTGGTGAGCAGTTCTTC. This codes for CASSPFQLAGERGEQFF. The chain combines TRBV18 with TRBJ2-1; the match to TRBD2 covers 10 bases. This CDR3 comprises 17 residues. The junction had 13 bases not matched to a gene; V was cut back by 2 bases and J by 9 bases. The germline CDR1 and CDR2 sequences are KGHSH and LQKENI.

The V call is TRBV30, the J call TRBJ1-1, with 12 bases aligning to TRBD1. Per the germline V gene, CDR1 is GTSNPN and CDR2 is SVGIG (reference sequence). The CDR3 sequence is 21 residues long. Unmatched junction bases numbered 19, after V lost 1 base and J lost 1 base. The CDR3 nucleotides are TGTGCCTGGAGTGAGACCCCCGGGACAGGGGGCGTCATAGGGAGGAACACTGAAGCTTTCTTT. Translating gives CAWSETPGTGGVIGRNTEAFF.

The CDR3 DNA follows: TGTGCCAGCAGCGGAATATCGGGCTCCTACAATGAGCAGTTCTTC. It yields the protein CASSGISGSYNEQFF. This chain joins TRBV5-6 and TRBJ2-1; D remains ambiguous. CDR3 length: 15 residues. CDR1 SGHDT and CDR2 YYEEEE come from the germline V gene. V was pared by 4 bases and J by 0 bases, with 11 bases between. Drawing the rest from reference TRBV5-6 and TRBJ2-1, the complete variable domain is DAGVTQSPTHLIKTRGQQVTLRCSPKSGHDTVSWYQQALGQGPQFIFQYYEEEERQRGNFPDRFSGHQFPNYSSELNVNALLLGDSALYLCASSGISGSYNEQFFGPGTRLTVL.

This clone appeared once. This chain uses TRBV5-1 with TRBJ2-7; 8 nucleotides line up with TRBD2. The CDR3 runs to 14 residues. J lost 2 bases, V lost 3 bases, and 4 bases had no gene match. CDR1 SGHRS and CDR2 YFSETQ come from the germline V gene. The CDR3 sequence: CASSSTSGAYEQYF. The DNA of the CDR3 is TGCGCCAGCAGCTCCACTAGCGGAGCCTACGAGCAGTACTTC.

The chain joins TRBV4-3 to TRBJ1-5, with D perhaps TRBD1 (5 bases). Per the germline V gene, CDR1 is LGHNA and CDR2 is YSLEER. V was trimmed by 0 bases and J by 9 bases, leaving 15 bases between them. This CDR3 has 15 residues. The CDR3 reads CASSQDRSGPSPQHF. DNA for the CDR3: TGCGCCAGCAGCCAAGATAGGTCAGGGCCTTCGCCCCAGCATTTT.

Turning to this clone: Additional DNA sequences in this sample encode the identical CDR3. The V gene is TRBV9, the J gene TRBJ2-1; the match to TRBD2 covers 11 bases. The CDR3 covers 15 residues. Germline trimming cut 0 bases from V and 5 bases from J; bases unmatched to any gene: 1. Germline V gene sequence: CDR1 SGDLS, CDR2 YYNGEE. As DNA, the CDR3 is TGTGCCAGCAGCGTAGCGACTAGCGGGAACAATGAGCAGTTCTTC. This encodes CASSVATSGNNEQFF.

The chain employs TRBV5-1 and TRBJ2-7, with TRBD1 identical over 12 bases. CDR3 length: 18 amino acids. J lost 1 base, V lost 4 bases, and 12 bases had no gene match. Germline lookup yields CDR1 SGHRS and CDR2 YFSETQ. The CDR3 DNA reads as TGCGCCAGCAGCATATCTCCGGGACAGGGGGCGGAATCCTACGAGCAGTACTTC. This codes for CASSISPGQGAESYEQYF.

In its sample, this clone was seen once. The J gene is TRBJ2-2, the V gene TRBV14; D unresolved. This CDR3 is built from 12 residues. The V end was cut by 2 bases, the J end by 6 bases, with 4 bases between. Germline lookup yields CDR1 SGHDN and CDR2 FVKESK. The DNA of the CDR3 is TGTGCCAGCAGCCAATGGGCCGGGGAGCTGTTTTTT. Translated: CASSQWAGELFF.

The chain carries TRBV7-8 and TRBJ1-3; 12 positions match TRBD1. After removal of 4 bases from V and 0 bases from J, the junction contained 19 bases not matched to a gene. The CDR3 is 22 residues long. Per germline, CDR1 SGHVS and CDR2 FQNEAQ. CDR3 sequence reads: CASSSRPGTGGPIGSSGNTIYF. As DNA, the CDR3 is TGTGCCAGCAGCTCCCGGCCAGGGACAGGGGGCCCGATTGGGAGCTCTGGAAACACCATATATTTT.